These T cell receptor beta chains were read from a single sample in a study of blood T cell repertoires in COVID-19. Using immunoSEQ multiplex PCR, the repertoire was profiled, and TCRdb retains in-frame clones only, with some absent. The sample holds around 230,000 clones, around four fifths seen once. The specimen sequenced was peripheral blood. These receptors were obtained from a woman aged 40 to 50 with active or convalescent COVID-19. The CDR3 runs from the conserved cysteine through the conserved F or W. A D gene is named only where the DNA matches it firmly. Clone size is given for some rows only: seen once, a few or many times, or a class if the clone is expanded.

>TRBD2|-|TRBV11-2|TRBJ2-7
CASSSSSGSSYEQYF
TGTGCCAGCAGCTCGTCTAGCGGATCCTCCTACGAGCAGTACTTC
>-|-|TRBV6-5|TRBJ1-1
CASSYDHRAEAFF
TGTGCCAGCAGTTACGACCACAGGGCTGAAGCTTTCTTT
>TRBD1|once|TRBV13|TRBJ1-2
CASSSRNRGRVGLSGGYTF
TGTGCCAGCAGCTCGAGGAACAGGGGGAGAGTTGGTTTGTCAGGTGGCTACACCTTC
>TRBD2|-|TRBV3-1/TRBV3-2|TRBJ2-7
CASSRGLAGGGYEQYF
TGTGCCAGCAGCCGAGGACTAGCGGGAGGGGGCTACGAGCAGTACTTC
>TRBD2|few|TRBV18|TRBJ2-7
CASSLHSGSNEQYF
TGTGCCAGCTCACTACATAGCGGGAGTAACGAGCAGTACTTC
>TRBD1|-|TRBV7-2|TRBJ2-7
CASSRNQQGAGEQYF
TGTGCCAGCAGCCGGAATCAGCAGGGGGCGGGCGAGCAGTACTTC
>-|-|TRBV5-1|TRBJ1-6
CASSFESSYNSPLHF
TGCGCCAGCAGCTTTGAGAGCTCCTATAATTCACCCCTCCACTTT
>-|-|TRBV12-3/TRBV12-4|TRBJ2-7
CASSGGSGGEQYF
TGTGCCAGCAGTGGCGGGTCGGGTGGCGAGCAGTACTTC
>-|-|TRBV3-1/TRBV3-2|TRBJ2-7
CASSQDPGIYEQYF
TGTGCCAGCAGCCAAGATCCAGGGATTTACGAGCAGTACTTC
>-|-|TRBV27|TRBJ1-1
CASSLSRRGTEAFF
TGTGCCAGCAGTTTATCGCGGCGGGGGACTGAAGCTTTCTTT
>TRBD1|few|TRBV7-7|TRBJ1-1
CASSSYRGRLNTEAFF
TGTGCTAGCAGCTCATACAGGGGGCGGCTAAACACTGAAGCTTTCTTT
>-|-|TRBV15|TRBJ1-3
CATSRKEPSSGNTIYF
TGTGCCACCAGCAGGAAGGAACCTAGCTCTGGAAACACCATATATTTT
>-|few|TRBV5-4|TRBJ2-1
CASSSQVGGYNEQFF
TGTGCCAGCAGCTCACAAGTGGGGGGATACAATGAGCAGTTCTTC
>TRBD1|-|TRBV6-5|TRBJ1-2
CASSYMGQGSVRGYTF
TGTGCCAGCAGTTATATGGGACAGGGTTCCGTGCGAGGCTACACCTTC
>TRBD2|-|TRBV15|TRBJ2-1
CATSRTSGGVAYNEQFF
TGTGCCACCAGCCGGACTAGCGGGGGAGTCGCCTACAATGAGCAGTTCTTC
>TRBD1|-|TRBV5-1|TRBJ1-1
CASSFLQGANPLNTEAFF
TGCGCCAGCAGCTTCCTACAGGGGGCCAATCCCCTAAACACTGAAGCTTTCTTT
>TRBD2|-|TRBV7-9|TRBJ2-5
CASSSPRTSGVQETQYF
TGTGCCAGCAGCTCGCCTCGAACTAGCGGGGTCCAAGAGACCCAGTACTTC
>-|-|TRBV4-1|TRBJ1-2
CASSQGVGANYGYTF
TGCGCCAGCAGCCAAGGGGTAGGAGCTAACTATGGCTACACCTTC
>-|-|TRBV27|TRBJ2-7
CASSLSQTKINYEQYF
TGTGCCAGCAGTTTATCACAGACTAAGATTAACTACGAGCAGTACTTC
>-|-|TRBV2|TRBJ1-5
CASRRGISNQPQHF
TGTGCCAGCCGCCGGGGGATTAGCAATCAGCCCCAGCATTTT
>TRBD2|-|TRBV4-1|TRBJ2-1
CASSPISGGEQFF
TGCGCCAGCAGCCCGATTAGCGGGGGTGAGCAGTTCTTC
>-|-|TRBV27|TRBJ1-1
CASSRQENTEAFF
TGTGCCAGCAGCCGACAGGAGAACACTGAAGCTTTCTTT
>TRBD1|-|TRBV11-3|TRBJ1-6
CASSPDRDRDNSPLHF
TGTGCCAGCAGCCCAGACCGGGACAGGGACAATTCACCCCTCCACTTT
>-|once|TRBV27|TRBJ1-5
CASSHTGPHQPQHF
TGTGCCAGCAGTCACACAGGGCCCCACCAGCCCCAGCATTTT
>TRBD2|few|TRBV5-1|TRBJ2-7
CASSPGTSPVADYEQYF
TGCGCCAGCAGTCCCGGGACTAGTCCGGTCGCCGACTACGAGCAGTACTTC
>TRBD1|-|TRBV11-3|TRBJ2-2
CASSLDPGTGVTAGELFF
TGTGCCAGCAGCTTAGATCCCGGGACAGGTGTGACCGCCGGGGAGCTGTTTTTT
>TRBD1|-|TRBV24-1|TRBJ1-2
CATSDSYPGQPFDGYTF
TGTGCCACCAGTGACTCCTACCCGGGACAGCCCTTCGATGGCTACACCTTC
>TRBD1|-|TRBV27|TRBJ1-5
CASSRIPGTAYSNQPQHF
TGTGCCAGCAGTCGCATTCCCGGGACAGCCTATAGCAATCAGCCCCAGCATTTT
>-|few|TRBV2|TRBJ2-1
CASSGGVSSYNEQFF
TGTGCCAGCAGTGGAGGCGTAAGCTCCTACAATGAGCAGTTCTTC
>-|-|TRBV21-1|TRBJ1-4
CASSERTLLNEKLFF
TGTGCCAGCAGCGAAAGGACACTGCTTAATGAAAAACTGTTTTTT
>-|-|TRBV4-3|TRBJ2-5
CASSQDPLGVGETQYF
TGCGCCAGCAGCCAAGATCCGCTAGGTGTCGGAGAGACCCAGTACTTC
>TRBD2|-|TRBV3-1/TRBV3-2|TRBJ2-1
CASSQARGLAGAYNEQFF
TGTGCCAGCAGCCAAGCCCGGGGACTAGCGGGAGCCTACAATGAGCAGTTCTTC
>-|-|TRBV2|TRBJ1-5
CASSPPVLNSNQPQHF
TGTGCCAGCAGTCCGCCAGTATTGAATAGCAATCAGCCCCAGCATTTT
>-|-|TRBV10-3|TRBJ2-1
CAISEEPNNEQFF
TGTGCCATCAGTGAGGAGCCCAACAATGAGCAGTTCTTC
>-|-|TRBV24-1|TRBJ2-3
CATSAYSTDTQYF
TGTGCCACCAGCGCCTATAGCACAGATACGCAGTATTTT
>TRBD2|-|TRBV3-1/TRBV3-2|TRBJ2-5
CASTLGGETQYF
TGTGCCAGCACCCTCGGGGGGGAGACCCAGTACTTC
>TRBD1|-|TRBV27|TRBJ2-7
CASSTTGSLIEQYF
TGTGCCAGCAGTACGACAGGGTCATTGATCGAGCAGTACTTC
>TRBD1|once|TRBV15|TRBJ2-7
CATSRGQGHSYEQYF
TGTGCCACCAGCAGAGGACAGGGGCACTCCTACGAGCAGTACTTC
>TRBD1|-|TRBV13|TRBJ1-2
CASSLWDPGGGYTF
TGTGCCAGCAGCTTATGGGACCCAGGGGGTGGCTACACCTTC
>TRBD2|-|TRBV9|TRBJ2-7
CASSREGVSYEQYF
TGTGCCAGCAGCCGGGAGGGAGTCTCCTACGAGCAGTACTTC
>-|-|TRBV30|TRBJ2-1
CAWSGTLYNEQFF
TGTGCCTGGAGCGGGACACTTTACAATGAGCAGTTCTTC
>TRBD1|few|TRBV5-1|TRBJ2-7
CASSPTGTGAYEQYF
TGCGCCAGCAGCCCTACGGGGACAGGGGCCTACGAGCAGTACTTC